The rows below give T cell receptor beta chains drawn from one sample of a study of cytomegalovirus exposure and HLA in healthy donors. Assay: immunoSEQ multiplex PCR; the TCRdb copy retains only in-frame clones and omits some. The data hold around 110,000 clones, with about 79% observed a single time. The sample comprised PBMCs. Source of these receptors: a man aged 30-40 years in good health and CMV-seropositive. The CDR3 runs from the conserved cysteine through the conserved F or W. Fields, in order: J gene, V gene, clone size, CDR3 protein. Part of the rows lack a size; the others show once, few, many or a class for expanded clones.

J gene: TRBJ2-7; V gene: TRBV28; clone size: .; CDR3 protein: CASILATGIDEQYF
J gene: TRBJ2-7; V gene: TRBV5-1; clone size: .; CDR3 protein: CASTKDRGRGYEQYF
J gene: TRBJ2-5; V gene: TRBV2; clone size: .; CDR3 protein: CASVRERLETQYF
J gene: TRBJ2-1; V gene: TRBV2; clone size: .; CDR3 protein: CASSDMAGWQFF
J gene: TRBJ1-2; V gene: TRBV15; clone size: .; CDR3 protein: CATSRAGVAYGYTF
J gene: TRBJ2-7; V gene: TRBV28; clone size: .; CDR3 protein: CASSRTYEQYF
J gene: TRBJ2-2; V gene: TRBV4-2; clone size: few; CDR3 protein: CASSQDPGGPTGELFF
J gene: TRBJ2-7; V gene: TRBV7-3; clone size: .; CDR3 protein: CASSLDRGWEQYF
J gene: TRBJ2-1; V gene: TRBV4-3; clone size: .; CDR3 protein: CASSQTGQAVSYNEQFF
J gene: TRBJ1-5; V gene: TRBV28; clone size: few; CDR3 protein: CASSSRTGVPTRQPQHF
J gene: TRBJ1-3; V gene: TRBV2; clone size: .; CDR3 protein: CATQEGNSGNTIYF
J gene: TRBJ2-7; V gene: TRBV9; clone size: .; CDR3 protein: CASSVAPYLGYEQYF
J gene: TRBJ2-5; V gene: TRBV5-1; clone size: .; CDR3 protein: CASSLPRLAGGNKETQYF
J gene: TRBJ2-2; V gene: TRBV19; clone size: few; CDR3 protein: CASRLGQANTGELFF
J gene: TRBJ2-3; V gene: TRBV4-3; clone size: .; CDR3 protein: CASSQRLATDTQYF
J gene: TRBJ2-7; V gene: TRBV5-1; clone size: .; CDR3 protein: CASSLVVSSYEQYF
J gene: TRBJ2-1; V gene: TRBV28; clone size: .; CDR3 protein: CASSTPGASGGIGEQFF
J gene: TRBJ1-2; V gene: TRBV13; clone size: few; CDR3 protein: CASSTRQGPTNYGYTF